This T cell receptor beta chain stems from a study of blood T cell repertoires in COVID-19. Study in general: PBMCs, B-cell-depleted T cells, or T cells were the source of the cDNA or gDNA that made up the material.

Sequencing used immunoSEQ multiplex PCR; TCRdb keeps in-frame clones, though not all of them. The repertoire has approximately 250,000 clones, more than 75% of them found once; the top ten carry more than 4.5%. V was cut by 3 bases and J by 0 bases, with 18 bases left in between. This CDR3 is 18 amino acids long. CDR1 is MDHEN and CDR2 is SYDVKM in the germline V gene. V and J are TRBV28 and TRBJ1-3; D remains ambiguous. Sequencing input: peripheral blood. This receptor was taken from a woman aged 60 to 75 with COVID-19, enrolled during active disease. The CDR3 spells CASSFEGVYATSGNTIYF. The CDR3 DNA reads TGTGCCAGCAGTTTTGAGGGAGTTTATGCTACCTCTGGAAACACCATATATTTT.